The clone carrying this T cell receptor (beta chain) was recorded only once. Per the germline V gene, CDR1 is MDHEN and CDR2 is SYDVKM. Trimming took 10 bases from V and 3 from J, leaving 16 bases between them. This CDR3 comprises 14 residues. The entry originates in a study of T cell repertoires in cytomegalovirus infection. Via MiXCR, TCRdb re-called the reads, giving one row per CDR3 protein. The data show about 740,000 distinct CDR3 sequences, roughly a third seen once. This chain links TRBV28 with TRBJ1-5; D gene ambiguous. Sequenced sample: PBMCs. The clonotype was recovered from a human donor in good health (CMV status not recorded). Some clones in this sample may be carry-over from other donors' samples. CDR3 sequence reads: CATSGSTYNQPQHF. The DNA for the CDR3 is TGTGCCACCTCGGGGTCGACCTACAATCAGCCCCAGCATTTT.